The 24 T cell receptor beta chains given below trace back to one sample, sequenced in a study of CD4 T cells in relation to SARS-CoV-2 and coronaviruses. Data came from immunoSEQ multiplex PCR; TCRdb stores just in-frame clones and leaves some out. The sample carries about 64,000 clones, 94% recorded once. Before the COVID-19 pandemic, during about 2010-2018, CD4+ T cells were taken from unexposed donors. Sequencing used naive CD4+ T cells from PBMCs. Subset described: naive CD4+ T cells isolated by negative enrichment. These receptor sequences come from a human donor in good health.

The chain joins TRBV14 to TRBJ2-5, with no clear D. Looked up from germline, CDR1 is SGHDN and CDR2 is FVKESK. This CDR3 has 15 amino acids. Trimming pared 4 bases from V and 0 bases from J, leaving 12 bases between. The CDR3, as DNA: TGTGCCAGCAGCCCTAAAGGCGGTTACCAAGAGACCCAGTACTTC. Translated: CASSPKGGYQETQYF. The complete variable domain, with remaining parts taken from reference TRBV14 and TRBJ2-5, reads EAGVTQFPSHSVIEKGQTVTLRCDPISGHDNLYWYRRVMGKEIKFLLHFVKESKQDESGMPNNRFLAERTGGTYSTLKVQPAELEDSGVYFCASSPKGGYQETQYFGPGTRLLVL.

J is TRBJ1-3 and V is TRBV27, with 8 positions matching TRBD1. The CDR3 spans 15 residues. With V trimmed by 5 bases and J by 4 bases, 7 bases remained unmatched. Germline V CDR1 and CDR2: MNHEY, SMNVEV (reference sequence). The CDR3 sequence is CASSRTGPQGNTIYF. CDR3 DNA sequence: TGTGCCAGCAGTAGGACAGGGCCGCAGGGAAACACCATATATTTT.

The V and J genes are TRBV2 and TRBJ2-5; D possibly corresponds to TRBD2 (6 bases). Germline V gives CDR1 SNHLY, CDR2 FYNNEI. V was trimmed by 9 bases and J by 4 bases, leaving 24 bases between them. This CDR3 comprises 16 residues. The CDR3, as DNA: TGTGCCAGTCAGCCAACCGGGAGAGTGGGGGGAGAGACCCAGTACTTC. Its translation is CASQPTGRVGGETQYF.

The genes are TRBV5-1 and TRBJ1-4; D gene uncertain. Per the germline V gene, CDR1 is SGHRS and CDR2 is YFSETQ. The CDR3 covers 13 residues. Trimming cost V 1 base and J 3 bases, with 4 bases left between them. The CDR3 spells CASSLHANEKLFF. The CDR3 nucleotides are TGCGCCAGCAGCTTGCACGCTAATGAAAAACTGTTTTTT.

The chain has TRBV18 and TRBJ1-4; the D is unclear. V was cut by 4 bases and J by 7 bases, with 10 bases left in between. Germline values: CDR1 KGHSH, CDR2 LQKENI. The CDR3 is made up of 13 amino acids. The CDR3 nucleotides read TGTGCCAGCTCACGAGATGTTGGTGAAAAACTGTTTTTT. This sequence encodes CASSRDVGEKLFF.

The J gene is TRBJ2-7, the V gene TRBV3-1 (or the pseudogene TRBV3-2); D is unresolved. Trimming took off 0 bases at V and 0 bases at J, with 12 bases between the two ends. Germline V gives CDR1 LGHDT, CDR2 YNNKEL (reference sequence). The CDR3 length is 16 residues. CDR3 sequence: CASSQEQTVASYEQYF. CDR3 in DNA: TGTGCCAGCAGCCAAGAACAGACGGTAGCCTCCTACGAGCAGTACTTC.

CDR3 region: CASAEQGWGYTF. The CDR3 DNA is TGTGCCAGCGCCGAACAGGGCTGGGGCTACACCTTC. V is TRBV12-3 or TRBV12-4 and J is TRBJ1-2; possible D gene TRBD1, 6 bases. The CDR3 covers 12 residues. V was clipped by 8 bases and J by 8 bases, with 15 bases between them.

The genes are TRBV18 and TRBJ1-1, with 8 bases that match TRBD1. V shed 6 bases, J shed 4 bases, and the junction held 10 bases outside the gene matches. Germline assignment: CDR1 KGHSH and CDR2 LQKENI. The CDR3 is 15 amino acids. DNA of the CDR3: TGTGCCAGCTCCCCCGGACAGGGTAGAGTCACTGAAGCTTTCTTT. This sequence encodes CASSPGQGRVTEAFF.

The CDR3 DNA is TGTGCCAGCAGCCAAGACAGGACAGGGCCGGCTTTCTTT. Its translation is CASSQDRTGPAFF. The chain uses TRBV3-1 (or the pseudogene TRBV3-2) and TRBJ1-1; TRBD1 matches at 8 bases. Germline values: CDR1 LGHDT, CDR2 YNNKEL (reference sequence). The CDR3 extends over 13 amino acids. V lost 0 bases and J lost 11; bases outside the gene matches: 5.

The chain employs TRBV10-2 and TRBJ2-4, with a possible D match to TRBD1 (6 bases). Germline lookup yields CDR1 WSHSY and CDR2 SAAADI. The CDR3 length is 14 residues. V gave up 3 bases and J gave up 6 bases, with 12 bases separating them. The CDR3 DNA follows: TGCGCCAGCAGTGAAAGTTCAGGGGCAAACATTCAGTACTTC. Translating it yields CASSESSGANIQYF.

This clone was picked up one time. The chain couples TRBV30 to TRBJ2-7; 7 nucleotides agree with TRBD2. The germline CDR1 and CDR2 sequences are GTSNPN and SVGIG (reference sequence). The CDR3 consists of 15 residues. V lost 4 bases, J lost 3 bases, and 12 bases stayed unmatched. The CDR3, as DNA: TGTGCCTGGACAAAACTAGCGACAGAAAGCTACGAGCAGTACTTC. Translation: CAWTKLATESYEQYF.

CDR3 sequence: CASSQGATADDGDYNSPLHF. The CDR3 coding sequence is TGCGCCAGCAGCCAAGGGGCGACAGCTGATGACGGAGACTATAATTCACCCCTCCACTTT. The rearrangement joins TRBV4-1 to TRBJ1-6; D is possibly TRBD1 (5 bases). Germline CDR1 MGHRA, CDR2 YSYEKL. Trimming shortened V by 1 base and J by 3 bases, and 22 bases separated the two germline ends. This CDR3 contains 20 residues.

The rearrangement uses TRBV3-1 (or the pseudogene TRBV3-2) and TRBJ2-7, with D possibly being TRBD2 (5 bases). CDR1 is LGHDT and CDR2 is YNNKEL in the germline V gene (reference sequence). This CDR3 has 15 residues. The V and J ends lost 2 bases and 2 bases respectively, with 13 bases between them. CDR3 sequence (DNA): TGTGCCAGCAGCCAACAGGACTCGGCCCCCTACGAGCAGTACTTC. Its translation: CASSQQDSAPYEQYF.

This chain links TRBV25-1 with TRBJ1-2; TRBD1 agrees at 8 bases. This CDR3 is built from 14 residues. Germline V lookup: CDR1 MGHDK, CDR2 SYGVNS. V shed 3 bases, J shed 3 bases, and the junction held 3 bases outside the gene matches. The CDR3 is CASSDWGQDYGYTF. In DNA, the CDR3 is TGTGCCAGCAGTGATTGGGGACAGGACTATGGCTACACCTTC.

The chain couples TRBV19 to TRBJ2-1; D assignment may be TRBD1 or TRBD2 (5 bases each). CDR3 size: 15 residues. Germline loops: CDR1 LNHDA, CDR2 SQIVND (reference sequence). V lost 10 bases, J lost 3 bases, and 19 bases lay in between. The CDR3 nucleotides read TGTGCCACAAGAGAGGGCCCGACAGTCTACAATGAGCAGTTCTTC. Translation: CATREGPTVYNEQFF. The whole variable domain, remainder taken from reference TRBV19 and TRBJ2-1, is DGGITQSPKYLFRKEGQNVTLSCEQNLNHDAMYWYRQDPGQGLRLIYYSQIVNDFQKGDIAEGYSVSREKKESFPLTVTSAQKNPTAFYLCATREGPTVYNEQFFGPGTRLTVL.

The rearrangement links TRBV18 to TRBJ2-1, with D unresolved. The germline V gene encodes CDR1 KGHSH and CDR2 LQKENI. Trimming cost V 2 bases and J 3 bases, with 5 bases left between them. This CDR3 has 13 amino acids. The chain's CDR3 is CASSPGVYNEQFF. CDR3 nucleotide sequence: TGTGCCAGCTCACCAGGGGTCTACAATGAGCAGTTCTTC.

V usage is TRBV5-1 and J usage is TRBJ2-7, with D perhaps matching TRBD2 (6 bases). The CDR3 has 13 residues. Trimming removed 3 bases from V and 6 bases from J, with 13 bases in between. From germline, CDR1 is SGHRS and CDR2 YFSETQ. CDR3 sequence: CASSYAAGSEQYF. The CDR3 DNA sequence: TGCGCCAGCAGCTACGCGGCGGGAAGCGAGCAGTACTTC.

There are a few counts of this clone. The chain recombines TRBV4-1 with TRBJ2-2; D not certain. The germline CDR1 and CDR2 sequences are MGHRA and YSYEKL. This CDR3 has 14 amino acids. Trimming pared 1 base from V and 6 bases from J, leaving 9 bases between. The CDR3 here is CASSQVLFPGELFF. CDR3 coding DNA: TGCGCCAGCAGCCAAGTCCTGTTCCCCGGGGAGCTGTTTTTT.

The J gene is TRBJ1-1, the V gene TRBV28; 11 nucleotides align to TRBD1. The length of the CDR3 is 16 residues. V shed 4 bases, J shed 4 bases, and the junction held 8 bases outside the gene matches. Germline loops: CDR1 MDHEN, CDR2 SYDVKM. CDR3 sequence reads: CASSSPVGQGATEAFF. The CDR3 coding sequence is TGTGCCAGCAGTTCCCCCGTCGGACAGGGGGCCACTGAAGCTTTCTTT.

The chain employs TRBV6-5 and TRBJ2-7, with TRBD2 as a possible D gene (6 bases). V was pared by 9 bases and J by 0 bases, with 15 bases between. Germline V gene data show CDR1 as MNHEY and CDR2 as SVGAGI. This CDR3 contains 14 residues. CDR3 protein: CASNRDGSSYEQYF. Written as DNA, the CDR3 is TGTGCCAGTAACCGGGACGGGAGCTCCTACGAGCAGTACTTC.

The chain links TRBV6-5 to TRBJ1-6; D may be TRBD1 (5 bases). CDR1 and CDR2 (germline): MNHEY, SVGAGI. V was clipped by 8 bases and J by 9 bases, with 11 bases between them. The CDR3 extends over 12 amino acids. The CDR3 is CASWGDGSPLHF. The CDR3 DNA sequence: TGTGCCAGCTGGGGGGATGGTTCACCCCTCCACTTT.

The chain combines TRBV2 with TRBJ1-3; possible D gene TRBD1, 5 bases. The V gene's germline CDR1 is SNHLY and CDR2 FYNNEI. Trimming took 4 bases from V and 4 from J, leaving 14 bases between them. The CDR3 consists of 15 residues. The CDR3 region is CASSVGAPLGNTIYF. The CDR3 bases are TGTGCCAGCAGTGTTGGGGCGCCTTTAGGAAACACCATATATTTT.

The gene calls are TRBV5-1 and TRBJ2-7; 8 nucleotides match TRBD1. Germline loops: CDR1 SGHRS, CDR2 YFSETQ. The CDR3 is 14 residues long. Germline trimming cut 3 bases from V and 0 bases from J; bases unmatched to any gene: 2. The CDR3 region has the DNA TGCGCCAGCAGCTCCACAGGGGGCTCCTACGAGCAGTACTTC. It encodes CASSSTGGSYEQYF.

This clone was detected a few times. One end of the junction does not line up with germline, which may come from a read error. The chain employs TRBV3-1 (or the pseudogene TRBV3-2) and TRBJ2-5; 7 bases are shared with TRBD2. Germline lookup yields CDR1 LGHDT and CDR2 YNNKEL (reference sequence). The CDR3 totals 17 residues. The DNA of the CDR3 is TGTGCCAGCAGCGAAGATCCGGGACGGGAGGTGGTATGGACCCAGTACTTC. Its translation: CASSEDPGREVVWTQYF.